Listed here are 32 T cell receptor beta chains from one sample, sequenced in a study of technical replicates of blood from several donors. TCRdb's copy holds only in-frame clones and misses some; the assay was immunoSEQ multiplex PCR. Of about 100,000 clones in the sample, 90% to 95% were seen once. The material sequenced was T cells isolated from PBMCs. The source is a human donor in good health.

V usage is TRBV9 and J usage is TRBJ2-4, with TRBD2 matching over 12 bases. Trimming removed 4 bases from V and 4 bases from J; junction bases left unmatched: 6. Germline-derived CDR1 and CDR2 are SGDLS and YYNGEE. The CDR3 runs 16 residues. The CDR3 loop reads CASSSPTSGSKNIQYF. The CDR3 DNA follows: TGTGCCAGCAGCTCGCCGACTAGCGGGAGTAAAAACATTCAGTACTTC.

This clone was picked up one time. The V call is TRBV7-8, the J call TRBJ2-5, with D possibly being TRBD2 (6 bases). The ends were cut back, 0 bases at V and 5 bases at J, with 13 bases in the middle. Germline V gives CDR1 SGHVS, CDR2 FQNEAQ. The CDR3 is made up of 15 amino acids. CDR3 sequence (DNA): TGTGCCAGCAGCTTAGCGGGAGGCAATTGGGAGACCCAGTACTTC. Amino acids: CASSLAGGNWETQYF.

The chain joins TRBV15 to TRBJ2-4; the D is unclear. The CDR3 consists of 15 residues. The germline CDR1 and CDR2 sequences are LNHNV and YYDKDF (reference sequence). The V end lost 3 bases, the J end lost 3 bases, and 12 bases lay between the germline ends. The CDR3 DNA sequence: TGTGCCACCAGCAGTGGCCCAGGTTTCAAAAACATTCAGTACTTC. As protein: CATSSGPGFKNIQYF.

This rearrangement joins TRBV4-1 to TRBJ2-1; D unclear. CDR1 is MGHRA, CDR2 YSYEKL, per germline. The CDR3 totals 14 residues. Trimming cost V 1 base and J 3 bases, with 7 bases left between them. The CDR3 protein is CASSQVSVYNEQFF. Written as DNA, the CDR3 is TGCGCCAGCAGCCAAGTGTCCGTCTACAATGAGCAGTTCTTC.

V usage is TRBV6-5 and J usage is TRBJ2-2, with 8 bases lining up with TRBD2. The germline V gene has CDR1 MNHEY and CDR2 SVGAGI. This CDR3 region has 13 residues. The junction had 6 bases not matched to a gene; V was cut back by 8 bases and J by 7 bases. In DNA, the CDR3 is TGTGCCAGCCGGGGACTAGTCCTCGGGGAGCTGTTTTTT. Its protein is CASRGLVLGELFF.

This clone was picked up one time. This sequence joins TRBV28 and TRBJ2-1; D unclear. Germline V gives CDR1 MDHEN, CDR2 SYDVKM. Trimming took 4 bases from V and 8 from J, leaving 3 bases between them. This CDR3 is 10 amino acids long. CDR3 region: CASSSDEQFF. CDR3 in DNA: TGTGCCAGCAGTTCGGATGAGCAGTTCTTC.

V is TRBV29-1 and J is TRBJ2-1; D ambiguous. The CDR3 consists of 14 residues. Germline CDR1 reads SQVTM; CDR2 reads ANQGSEA. Between the trimmed V and J ends, which lost 4 bases and 0 bases, there was a span of 10 bases. The CDR3 sequence: CSVVRPGSYNEQFF. CDR3 bases: TGCAGCGTTGTAAGGCCGGGCTCCTACAATGAGCAGTTCTTC.

The rearrangement links TRBV4-1 to TRBJ2-4; weak D call: TRBD1 (5 bases). CDR3 length: 16 amino acids. V was pared by 4 bases and J by 0 bases, with 13 bases between. From germline, CDR1 is MGHRA and CDR2 YSYEKL. The CDR3 reads CASSPQDTLAKNIQYF. For the CDR3, the DNA is TGCGCCAGCAGCCCTCAGGACACACTAGCCAAAAACATTCAGTACTTC.

This chain joins TRBV10-3 and TRBJ2-7; 8 bases match TRBD1. The CDR3 runs to 18 residues. Germline CDR1 ENHRY, CDR2 SYGVKD. The trim removed 6 bases at V and 2 bases at J, leaving 18 bases unmatched. CDR3 in amino acids: CAISGQGNRLEVTYEQYF. CDR3 coding DNA: TGTGCCATCAGCGGACAGGGTAACAGACTTGAGGTAACCTACGAGCAGTACTTC.

This clone was observed a single time. J is TRBJ1-1 and V is TRBV6-1; 7 nucleotides line up with TRBD1. Trimming cost V 4 bases and J 0 bases; bases outside gene matches: 8. CDR1 is MNHNS and CDR2 is SASEGT in the germline V gene. The CDR3 has 16 residues. The CDR3 spells CASSATDRELNTEAFF. CDR3 in DNA: TGTGCCAGCAGTGCTACCGACAGGGAACTGAACACTGAAGCTTTCTTT.

This chain joins TRBV6-5 and TRBJ1-4; 7 nucleotides match TRBD1. In germline, CDR1 is MNHEY, CDR2 SVGAGI. V shed 6 bases and J 10 bases; nucleotides not matched to a gene: 14. The CDR3 extends over 15 amino acids. The CDR3 DNA follows: TGTGCCAGCAGCCCGGGAAACCTGTACAGGGGAAAACTGTTTTTT. Translation: CASSPGNLYRGKLFF.

The rearrangement joins TRBV7-9 to TRBJ1-1; D unresolved. Germline CDR1 SEHNR, CDR2 FQNEAQ (reference sequence). This CDR3 has 15 residues. V lost 5 bases, J lost 5 bases, and 18 bases lay in between. The CDR3 nucleotides are TGTGCCAGCAGCCGTGGTGACGGAAGAGGTACTGAAGCTTTCTTT. Its protein product is CASSRGDGRGTEAFF.

This sequence joins TRBV6-5 and TRBJ2-5; D may be TRBD1 (5 bases). The length of the CDR3 is 13 residues. V lost 7 bases, J lost 4 bases, and 13 bases lay in between. The germline CDR1 and CDR2 sequences are MNHEY and SVGAGI. CDR3 in amino acids: CASNRITGETQYF. For the CDR3, the DNA is TGTGCCAGCAACAGGATAACGGGAGAGACCCAGTACTTC.

This chain connects TRBV1 to TRBJ1-4; the listed D gene, TRBD1, was not tested against the DNA. TRBV1 is annotated as a pseudogene. The CDR3 has 18 amino acids. The CDR3 loop reads CTSSQPRDRGPHREKLFF. As DNA, the CDR3 is TGCACCAGCAGCCAGCCTCGGGACAGGGGACCCCATAGGGAAAAACTGTTTTTT.

V is TRBV4-2 and J is TRBJ2-3; TRBD2 matches 13 bases. From germline, CDR1 is LGHNA and CDR2 YNFKEQ. After removal of 0 bases from V and 5 bases from J, the junction contained 11 bases not matched to a gene. CDR3 length equals 19 residues. The CDR3 region has the DNA TGTGCCAGCAGCCAAGATCCACTAGCGGGAGGGCCTTTATTAGATACGCAGTATTTT. Translating gives CASSQDPLAGGPLLDTQYF.

This clone was seen once. V usage is TRBV5-5 and J usage is TRBJ2-7, with D hard to call. The CDR3 totals 14 residues. V gave up 2 bases and J gave up 1 base, with 10 bases separating them. Germline lookup yields CDR1 SGHKS and CDR2 YYEKEE (reference sequence). The CDR3 sequence: CASSLYRESYEQYF. In DNA form, the CDR3 reads TGTGCCAGCAGCTTATACAGAGAGTCCTACGAGCAGTACTTC.

The chain joins TRBV29-1 to TRBJ1-5; D unresolved. The CDR3 spans 13 residues. CDR1 and CDR2 from the germline V gene are SQVTM and ANQGSEA. V lost 4 bases to trimming and J lost 4 bases, with 11 bases between them. The CDR3 region has the DNA TGCAGCGTTGCCCTAACCGCAAATCAGCCCCAGCATTTT. Translation gives CSVALTANQPQHF. Based on the CDR3 plus reference TRBV29-1 and TRBJ1-5, the full variable domain is SAVISQKPSRDICQRGTSLTIQCQVDSQVTMMFWYRQQPGQSLTLIATANQGSEATYESGFVIDKFPISRPNLTFSTLTVSNMSPEDSSIYLCSVALTANQPQHFGDGTRLSIL.

This chain links TRBV29-1 with TRBJ1-1, with no clear D. The germline V gene encodes CDR1 SQVTM and CDR2 ANQGSEA. This CDR3 region has 13 residues. Trimming cost V 2 bases and J 4 bases, with 11 bases left between them. The CDR3, as DNA: TGCAGCGTTGAAAAGACTCTGGCCACTGAAGCTTTCTTT. This translates into CSVEKTLATEAFF. The variable domain in full, with the rest retrieved from reference TRBV29-1 and TRBJ1-1, is SAVISQKPSRDICQRGTSLTIQCQVDSQVTMMFWYRQQPGQSLTLIATANQGSEATYESGFVIDKFPISRPNLTFSTLTVSNMSPEDSSIYLCSVEKTLATEAFFGQGTRLTVV.

The chain joins TRBV9 to TRBJ2-1, with unresolved D. The CDR3 is made up of 13 amino acids. Trimming pared 4 bases from V and 0 bases from J, leaving 5 bases between. Germline V gives CDR1 SGDLS, CDR2 YYNGEE. The CDR3 reads CASSWSSYNEQFF. CDR3 nucleotides: TGTGCCAGCAGCTGGAGCTCCTACAATGAGCAGTTCTTC.

The gene calls are TRBV4-1 and TRBJ2-7; TRBD2 aligns across 11 bases. Unmatched junction bases numbered 5, after V lost 0 bases and J lost 7 bases. The germline V gene has CDR1 MGHRA and CDR2 YSYEKL. The length of the CDR3 is 15 residues. This CDR3 is CASSQDTSGSFEQYF. CDR3 bases: TGCGCCAGCAGCCAAGACACTAGCGGGAGCTTTGAGCAGTACTTC.

This clone was seen only once. This sequence joins TRBV18 and TRBJ1-1; D gene uncertain. CDR1 is KGHSH, CDR2 LQKENI, per germline. Trimming took off 5 bases at V and 6 bases at J, with 19 bases between the two ends. CDR3 length: 15 residues. The CDR3 DNA is TGTGCCAGCTCATCAGGCCAGACCGGTAACGCTGAAGCTTTCTTT. Protein: CASSSGQTGNAEAFF.

As for this clone: The germline gene is not matched at one end of the junction; a read error may be the cause. The chain employs TRBV28 and TRBJ2-2, with 8 bases fitting TRBD2. The germline V gene has CDR1 MDHEN and CDR2 SYDVKM. The CDR3 is 15 amino acids. The CDR3 region has the DNA TGTGCCAGCAGTTTAGAGACTAGCGACAGCCGGGGAGCTGTTTTT. This gives the protein CASSLETSDSRGAVF.

The chain has TRBV10-1 and TRBJ1-1; D might be TRBD1 (5 bases). V shed 5 bases and J shed 5 bases, with 12 bases lying between them. Germline V gene sequence: CDR1 WNHNN, CDR2 SYGVQD (reference sequence). The CDR3 loop spans 13 amino acids. The CDR3 nucleotides are TGCGCCAGCAGTTTGGGCAGGGAAACTGAAGCTTTCTTT. This sequence encodes CASSLGRETEAFF.

The J gene is TRBJ2-7, the V gene TRBV7-8, with a weak D call TRBD2 (5 bases). From germline, CDR1 is SGHVS and CDR2 FQNEAQ. V was shortened by 3 bases and J by 1 base, with 10 bases between the two germline ends. This CDR3 spans 14 amino acids. CDR3 protein: CASSFGGLSYEQYF. The CDR3 region has the DNA TGTGCCAGCAGCTTTGGAGGCCTTTCCTACGAGCAGTACTTC.

V and J are TRBV7-3 and TRBJ2-3; TRBD2 matches 9 bases. CDR3 length: 16 amino acids. The V segment lost 5 bases and the J segment 2 bases; nucleotides outside the gene matches: 8. Germline V gives CDR1 SGHTA, CDR2 FQGTGA. The CDR3 DNA follows: TGTGCCAGCAGCCCGCAACTAGCGGGTGCCACAGATACGCAGTATTTT. Amino acid sequence: CASSPQLAGATDTQYF.

The gene calls are TRBV6-5 and TRBJ1-2, with 7 bases matching TRBD1. The length of the CDR3 is 15 residues. The ends lost 7 bases at V and 2 bases at J; junction bases unmatched: 10. Germline loops: CDR1 MNHEY, CDR2 SVGAGI. The CDR3 spells CASNPGATGNYGYTF. CDR3 DNA: TGTGCCAGCAACCCGGGGGCGACAGGGAACTATGGCTACACCTTC.

V usage is TRBV27 and J usage is TRBJ1-5; TRBD1 matches at 8 bases. CDR1 and CDR2 from the germline V gene are MNHEY and SMNVEV (reference sequence). Trimming removed 6 bases from V and 3 bases from J; junction bases left unmatched: 13. This CDR3 spans 17 amino acids. The CDR3: CASRQIGTGSFNQPQHF. For the CDR3, the DNA is TGTGCCAGCAGACAAATCGGGACAGGCAGTTTCAATCAGCCCCAGCATTTT.

The chain uses TRBV7-9 and TRBJ1-2, with 7 bases that match TRBD1. Per germline, CDR1 SEHNR and CDR2 FQNEAQ (reference sequence). With V trimmed by 5 bases and J by 3 bases, 6 bases remained unmatched. The CDR3 totals 14 residues. Written as DNA, the CDR3 is TGTGCCAGCAGCCTTTGGGACAGTGACTATGGCTACACCTTC. It encodes CASSLWDSDYGYTF.

This rearrangement joins TRBV7-2 to TRBJ1-5; 10 bases match TRBD1. The DNA end lines up better with TRBJ2-3; the J call may be wrong. This CDR3 region has 15 residues. CDR1 and CDR2 (germline): SGHTA, FQGNSA. CDR3 in DNA: TGTGCCAGCAGCTGGGGGACAGGGGTTAATCAGCCCCAGTATTTT. Its translation is CASSWGTGVNQPQYF.

V usage is TRBV27 and J usage is TRBJ1-2; TRBD1 aligns across 10 bases. The junction had 7 bases not matched to a gene; V was cut back by 8 bases and J by 4 bases. The V gene's germline CDR1 is MNHEY and CDR2 SMNVEV (reference sequence). The CDR3 has 14 amino acids. The CDR3 sequence: CASGYRTGGYGYTF. CDR3 DNA sequence: TGTGCCAGCGGATATCGGACAGGGGGCTATGGCTACACCTTC.

The genes are TRBV7-2 and TRBJ2-2; TRBD2 agrees at 11 bases. The V gene's germline CDR1 is SGHTA and CDR2 FQGNSA. There are 15 residues in the CDR3. V shed 5 bases and J 5 bases; nucleotides not matched to a gene: 4. CDR3 amino acids: CASSLVAGGTGELFF. CDR3 coding DNA: TGTGCCAGCAGCCTTGTAGCGGGAGGGACCGGGGAGCTGTTTTTT.

The CDR3 coding sequence is TGTGCCAGCAGCCCCCGGAGCGGGGACACCGGGGAGCTGTTTTTT. This sequence encodes CASSPRSGDTGELFF. The gene calls are TRBV7-3 and TRBJ2-2; TRBD2 matches at 7 bases. V lost 5 bases to trimming and J lost 3 bases; unmatched junction nucleotides: 6. Germline V gene lookup returns CDR1 SGHTA and CDR2 FQGTGA. This CDR3 is built from 15 residues.